Listed below are T cell receptor beta chains from one sample, sequenced in a study of regulatory T cells in long-lasting Graves disease. TCRdb redid the calling of the multiplex PCR reads with MiXCR, one entry per CDR3 protein. The sample lists hundreds of thousands of distinct CDR3 sequences; roughly 15% were seen once. The sample was also linked to a second study, of T cells in Graves' hyperthyroidism and ophthalmopathy.

The material was peripheral blood mononuclear cells (PBMCs), obtained at new diagnosis, from a patient treated with antithyroid drugs. The receptor source for this set is a woman in her 30s with Graves disease. Both conserved end residues are part of each CDR3. D genes are given only for firm matches. A row's size may be missing; if present it is once, few, many or a size class.

j_call | v_call | d_call | clone_size | cdr3_nt | cdr3_aa
TRBJ2-1 | TRBV29-1 | NA | once | TGCAGCGTGCCCTCCGGGGGCTCGCGTCGGGAGCCCCCGAATGAGCAGTTCTTC | CSVPSGGSRREPPNEQFF
TRBJ2-7 | TRBV6-2/TRBV6-3 | TRBD2 | NA | TGTGCCAGCAGTTACCGCCTAGCGGGAGGGCCCCACGAGCAGTACTTC | CASSYRLAGGPHEQYF
TRBJ2-7 | TRBV19 | TRBD2 | few | TGTGCCAGTAGTACTCACGGCGGGACTAGCGGGACACCCTACGAGCAGTACTTC | CASSTHGGTSGTPYEQYF
TRBJ1-1 | TRBV3-1 | NA | many | TGTGCCAGCAGCCAAGATTGGGGGATGAGGGCTTTCTTT | CASSQDWGMRAFF
TRBJ2-1 | TRBV28 | TRBD2 | many | TGTGCCAGCACCCCGGCGGGAGGGGACAATGAGCAGTTCTTC | CASTPAGGDNEQFF
TRBJ1-6 | TRBV5-1 | TRBD1 | NA | TGCGCCAGCAGCTTGGATCCAGGGGGTAATTCACCCCTCCACTTT | CASSLDPGGNSPLHF
TRBJ2-6 | TRBV28 | NA | NA | TGTGCCAGCAGTTTTCGTCGTTGGAGGGGGATCAGCTCTGGGGCCAACGTCCTGACTTTC | CASSFRRWRGISSGANVLTF
TRBJ2-2 | TRBV20-1 | NA | many | TGCAGTGCGAATTACGGGGGGAACACCGGGGAGCTGTTTTTT | CSANYGGNTGELFF
TRBJ2-7 | TRBV27 | NA | many | TGTGCCACCGCTGAAGTCGGCGGGTCAACCTACGAGCAGTACTTC | CATAEVGGSTYEQYF
TRBJ1-5 | TRBV27 | NA | many | TGTGCCAGCGCCCTCAGGGAATCGAGCAATCAGCCCCAGCATTTT | CASALRESSNQPQHF
TRBJ2-7 | TRBV30 | TRBD1 | few | TGTGCCTGGACCCCATGGGACAGGGGAAAATACGAGCAGTACTTC | CAWTPWDRGKYEQYF
TRBJ1-5 | TRBV6-1 | NA | many | TGTGCCAGCAGTGATGGGTCGGTAATAAATCAGCCCCAGCATTTT | CASSDGSVINQPQHF
TRBJ2-1 | TRBV28 | TRBD2 | many | TGTGCCAGCAGTTTATTTGCGGGAGTGAAGAATGAGCAGTTCTTC | CASSLFAGVKNEQFF
TRBJ2-7 | TRBV11-2 | NA | many | TGTGCCAGCAGCCTGCGTTTTATGTACGAGCAGTACTTC | CASSLRFMYEQYF
TRBJ2-7 | TRBV6-1 | TRBD1 | many | TGTGCCGGCGGACAGGGGGCCTACGAGCAGTACTTC | CAGGQGAYEQYF
TRBJ1-5 | TRBV19 | NA | few | TGTGCCAGTAGTATCGGCCCCTTTCAGCCCCAGCATTTT | CASSIGPFQPQHF
TRBJ2-7 | TRBV6-1 | NA | many | TGTGCCAGCAGTGAAGCGCGACGGGAGCAGTACGAGCAGTACTTC | CASSEARREQYEQYF
TRBJ2-5 | TRBV2 | TRBD1 | many | TGTGCCAGCAGCGTGGGACAGCGAGAGACCCAGTACTTC | CASSVGQRETQYF
TRBJ1-1 | TRBV18 | NA | NA | TGTGCCAGCTCACCCGGGATTTCCTACACTGAAGCTTTCTTT | CASSPGISYTEAFF
TRBJ2-7 | TRBV10-2 | NA | NA | TGCGCCAGCAGTGAGGGCCACGGGTTTGGATACGAGCAGTACTTC | CASSEGHGFGYEQYF
TRBJ2-5 | TRBV20-1 | TRBD2 | few | TGCAGTGCTCCCCGACTAGCGGCACAAGAGACCCAGTACTTC | CSAPRLAAQETQYF
TRBJ1-2 | TRBV28 | NA | many | TGTGCCAGCAGCCCGAGGGGGACGGGTTCGGTTGGCTACACCTTC | CASSPRGTGSVGYTF
TRBJ2-1 | TRBV28 | NA | many | TGTGCCAGCAGTTACCCCCCTACTCTACGGGAAGCAATTGAGCAGTTCTTC | CASSYPPTLREAIEQFF
TRBJ2-5 | TRBV24-1 | NA | many | TGTGCCACCAGTGATTCCGGGACAAAAGAGACCCAGTACTTC | CATSDSGTKETQYF
TRBJ1-2 | TRBV7-9 | NA | few | TGTGCCAGCAGCTTTGAAGTGCCGGTGAAGGGCTACACCTTC | CASSFEVPVKGYTF
TRBJ1-5 | TRBV29-1 | TRBD1 | many | TGCAGCGTGCGCATAGGGGGCGGAGGTCAGCCCCAGCATTTT | CSVRIGGGGQPQHF
TRBJ2-1 | TRBV29-1 | NA | many | TGCAGCCTCGGGGAATCCTACAATGAGCAGTTCTTC | CSLGESYNEQFF
TRBJ2-5 | TRBV7-9 | TRBD1 | few | TGTGCCAGCAGCCCACAAGGGACAGTTTGGGGTGGGACCCAGTACTTC | CASSPQGTVWGGTQYF
TRBJ1-5 | TRBV2 | NA | few | TGTGCCAGCAGTGGTATTATGGGGCAGGGAAACAATCAGCCCCAGCATTTT | CASSGIMGQGNNQPQHF
TRBJ2-5 | TRBV5-1 | NA | NA | TGCGCCAGCAGTCGGGCCGGGGTTCGGCAAGAGACCCAGTACTTC | CASSRAGVRQETQYF
TRBJ2-2 | TRBV6-1 | TRBD1 | many | TGTGCCAGCAGAGGACAGGGGACCACCGGGGAGCTGTTTTTT | CASRGQGTTGELFF
TRBJ1-3 | TRBV16 | NA | NA | TGTGCCAGCAGCCAAATGGGAGGAAACACCATATATTTT | CASSQMGGNTIYF
TRBJ1-1 | TRBV28 | NA | many | TGTGCCATTCTTTCCGGGTCTATAATATCTGAAGCTTTCTTT | CAILSGSIISEAFF
TRBJ2-6 | TRBV6-5 | NA | NA | TGTGCCAGCAGTTTGCAATACTTCTCTGGGGCCAACGTCCTGACTTTC | CASSLQYFSGANVLTF
TRBJ2-1 | TRBV7-2 | NA | few | TGTGCCAGCAGCTTAAGATCCGGGCCCTACAATGAGCAGTTCTTC | CASSLRSGPYNEQFF
TRBJ1-6 | TRBV28 | NA | NA | TGTGCCAGCAGTTCCCCGACAGGTCCGTATGGTAATTCACCCCTCCACTTT | CASSSPTGPYGNSPLHF
TRBJ1-5 | TRBV7-8 | NA | many | TGTGCCAGCAGCTTGGGCCGGGTTAATCAGCCCCAGCATTTT | CASSLGRVNQPQHF
TRBJ2-7 | TRBV19 | NA | few | TGTGCCACCGAAGACAGCATTGCGGGCGAGCAGTACTTC | CATEDSIAGEQYF
TRBJ1-5 | TRBV15 | NA | few | TGTGCCACCAGCAGAGGAGCGGGGGATCAGCCCCAGCATTTT | CATSRGAGDQPQHF
TRBJ2-5 | TRBV11-3 | TRBD2 | many | TGTGCCAGCAGCCCGGGACTAGCGGGTGGAGGAGAGACCCAGTACTTC | CASSPGLAGGGETQYF
TRBJ2-5 | TRBV12-3/TRBV12-4 | TRBD2 | many | TGTGCCAGCAGTCCCGGTGGTAGCGGGCAAGAGACCCAGTACTTC | CASSPGGSGQETQYF
TRBJ2-1 | TRBV6-1 | NA | NA | TGTGCCAGCAGTCCAGACCCAAGGAGCTCCTACAATGAGCAGTTCTTC | CASSPDPRSSYNEQFF
TRBJ1-3 | TRBV14 | NA | few | TGTGCCAGCGTCAAGGGGTCTGGAAACACCATATATTTT | CASVKGSGNTIYF
TRBJ2-7 | TRBV5-1 | TRBD1 | many | TGCGCCAGCAGCTTGCAACCGGGACAGTCGTTGTACGAGCAGTACTTC | CASSLQPGQSLYEQYF
TRBJ2-7 | TRBV30 | NA | NA | TGTGCCTGGAGTTCTGGAGGGGTAAGGGCCTACGAGCAGTACTTC | CAWSSGGVRAYEQYF
TRBJ2-3 | TRBV27 | NA | many | TGTGCCAGCAGGCGCGGGCCCTCCGCAGATACGCAGTATTTT | CASRRGPSADTQYF
TRBJ2-7 | TRBV19 | NA | NA | TGTGCCAGTAGTAGCGTGAGCCCTCCTTCCTACGAGCAGTACTTC | CASSSVSPPSYEQYF
TRBJ1-1 | TRBV28 | NA | many | TGTGCCAGCAGTTTTATGGACGGAGAAGCTTTCTTT | CASSFMDGEAFF
TRBJ2-3 | TRBV5-4 | NA | NA | TGTGCCAGCAGCCGCTCGTCGGCCCCAGATACGCAGTATTTT | CASSRSSAPDTQYF